Following are 24 T cell receptor beta chains from one sample sequenced in a study of blood T cells in healthy people across ages. A sample-barcoded 5' primer and a J-beta primer mix were used in a second PCR of roughly 7 to 12 cycles. One entry per CDR3 protein, called by TCRdb with MiXCR from the 5' RACE reads. The sample has fewer than 950,000 distinct CDR3 sequences, about 53% seen once. The sample consisted of blood. These receptors originate from a man older than 75 in good health.

This rearrangement joins TRBV10-3 to TRBJ2-7, with D unclear. The V gene lost 8 bases and the J gene lost 2 bases, with 10 bases spanning the gap. The CDR3 length is 12 residues. Germline V gene lookup returns CDR1 ENHRY and CDR2 SYGVKD. The CDR3 DNA reads TGTGCCATCGATACAGATCCCTACGAGCAGTACTTC. It encodes CAIDTDPYEQYF.

This clonotype came up a few times. The J gene is TRBJ2-7, the V gene TRBV2; D not certain. The germline CDR1 and CDR2 sequences are SNHLY and FYNNEI. The CDR3 runs to 11 residues. Trimming removed 7 bases at V and 1 base at J, with 5 bases between. CDR3 DNA sequence: TGTGCCAGCACAGCGTCCTACGAGCAGTACTTC. Translation: CASTASYEQYF.

The chain has TRBV27 and TRBJ2-7; D not resolved. In germline, CDR1 is MNHEY, CDR2 SMNVEV (reference sequence). V lost 5 bases, J lost 5 bases, and 16 bases lay in between. The CDR3 is made up of 14 amino acids. CDR3 sequence: CASSRRLSWDEQYF. CDR3 bases: TGTGCCAGCAGTCGTCGCCTATCATGGGACGAGCAGTACTTC.

This clonotype was counted only a few times. The chain joins TRBV5-1 to TRBJ2-1; possibly TRBD2 for D (5 bases). The CDR3 sequence is 13 residues long. The V and J ends lost 1 base and 9 bases respectively, with 11 bases between them. The germline gives CDR1 SGHRS, CDR2 YFSETQ. The CDR3 region has the DNA TGCGCCAGCAGCTTGTGGGGAGTGGGTGAGCAGTTCTTC. It translates to CASSLWGVGEQFF. Full variable domain (outside the CDR3, taken from reference TRBV5-1 and TRBJ2-1): KAGVTQTPRYLIKTRGQQVTLSCSPISGHRSVSWYQQTPGQGLQFLFEYFSETQRNKGNFPGRFSGRQFSNSRSEMNVSTLELGDSALYLCASSLWGVGEQFFGPGTRLTVL.

In its sample, this clonotype was seen a few times. The chain joins TRBV18 to TRBJ2-5; D gene unclear. This CDR3 is built from 13 residues. Trimming cost V 1 base and J 5 bases, with 8 bases left between them. Germline V CDR1 and CDR2: KGHSH, LQKENI. CDR3: CASSPLDYETQYF. In DNA, the CDR3 is TGTGCCAGCTCACCACTGGATTACGAGACCCAGTACTTC.

V gene TRBV9 combines with J gene TRBJ2-4, with TRBD2 matching over 7 bases. The J call may be wrong; the DNA end is better matched by TRBJ2-7. CDR1 and CDR2 from the germline V gene are SGDLS and YYNGEE. This CDR3 spans 15 amino acids. The CDR3 here is CASSVSSGIPYEQYF. CDR3 DNA sequence: TGTGCCAGCAGCGTCTCGAGCGGGATTCCCTACGAGCAGTACTTC.

The chain links TRBV20-1 to TRBJ1-4; a possible D gene is TRBD1 (6 bases). The germline gives CDR1 DFQATT, CDR2 SNEGSKA (reference sequence). This CDR3 has 10 amino acids. Trimming pared 7 bases from V and 16 bases from J, leaving 16 bases between. CDR3: CSVRRGAQFF. CDR3 bases: TGCAGTGTCAGGCGGGGGGCCCAGTTTTTT.

The chain links TRBV28 to TRBJ2-7; 8 bases line up with TRBD1. The CDR3 spans 15 residues. Germline V CDR1 and CDR2: MDHEN, SYDVKM. V was pared by 4 bases and J by 2 bases, with 7 bases of the junction left unmatched. The CDR3 region is CASSWGGTGTYEQYF. The DNA for the CDR3 is TGTGCCAGCAGTTGGGGTGGGACAGGAACCTACGAGCAGTACTTC.

The chain has TRBV20-1 and TRBJ2-5, with unresolved D. CDR1 and CDR2 from the germline V gene are DFQATT and SNEGSKA (reference sequence). The CDR3 consists of 12 residues. Trimming cost V 6 bases and J 13 bases, with 21 bases left between them. The DNA of the CDR3 is TGCAGTGCCGATCCGGTGAAAAACGAGCGGTACTTC. Protein product: CSADPVKNERYF.

This clonotype was picked up a small number of times. The rearrangement uses TRBV5-1 and TRBJ2-5; no definite D call. Germline assignment: CDR1 SGHRS and CDR2 YFSETQ. Trimming took off 4 bases at V and 4 bases at J, with 11 bases between the two ends. This CDR3 has 13 residues. The CDR3 sequence is CASSPLVPETQYF. Written as DNA, the CDR3 is TGCGCCAGCAGCCCCCTCGTACCAGAGACCCAGTACTTC.

This chain connects TRBV20-1 to TRBJ2-7; 8 bases are shared with TRBD2. This CDR3 is 16 amino acids long. V lost 1 base and J lost 1; bases outside the gene matches: 9. Germline loops: CDR1 DFQATT, CDR2 SNEGSKA (reference sequence). The CDR3 spells CSARVLGGRRSYEQYF. CDR3 DNA: TGCAGTGCTAGAGTTTTGGGCGGGAGGAGGTCCTACGAGCAGTACTTC.

The rearrangement joins TRBV2 to TRBJ2-7; 7 nucleotides agree with TRBD2. The germline gives CDR1 SNHLY, CDR2 FYNNEI. CDR3 length: 13 amino acids. After removal of 10 bases from V and 4 bases from J, the junction contained 10 bases not matched to a gene. CDR3 DNA sequence: TGTGCCACCTCCGTTGGGGGAGGGTACGAGCAGTACTTC. It specifies CATSVGGGYEQYF.

The chain uses TRBV10-3 and TRBJ2-3; D gene uncertain. The V gene lost 9 bases and the J gene lost 0 bases, with 10 bases spanning the gap. Germline CDR1 ENHRY, CDR2 SYGVKD. The CDR3 loop spans 13 amino acids. The CDR3 sequence is CAIVAASTDTQYF. The CDR3, as DNA: TGTGCCATTGTAGCAGCTAGCACAGATACGCAGTATTTT.

The chain recombines TRBV27 with TRBJ2-1; TRBD1 matches at 8 bases. In germline, CDR1 is MNHEY, CDR2 SMNVEV (reference sequence). The CDR3 is 14 residues long. The V and J ends lost 5 bases and 8 bases, in that order; junction bases with no gene match: 8. The CDR3 DNA sequence: TGTGCCAGCAGTATGACAGGGGTTAGGCATGAGCAGTTCTTC. Protein sequence: CASSMTGVRHEQFF.

This clonotype has just a few counts. The chain combines TRBV7-2 with TRBJ1-1; D uncertain. Germline values: CDR1 SGHTA, CDR2 FQGNSA. The ends were cut back, 3 bases at V and 1 base at J, with 6 bases in the middle. The CDR3 contains 13 residues. The CDR3 loop is CASSFKANTEAFF. In nucleotides, the CDR3 is TGTGCCAGCAGCTTTAAGGCGAACACTGAAGCTTTCTTT.

The V gene is TRBV5-1, the J gene TRBJ1-4, with a tentative D call TRBD1 (5 bases). CDR1 is SGHRS and CDR2 is YFSETQ in the germline V gene. Trimming cost V 0 bases and J 1 base, with 7 bases left between them. The CDR3 is 15 amino acids. The CDR3 spells CASSLDGQTNEKLFF. For the CDR3, the DNA is TGCGCCAGCAGCTTGGACGGACAAACTAATGAAAAACTGTTTTTT. The complete variable domain, with remaining parts taken from reference TRBV5-1 and TRBJ1-4, reads KAGVTQTPRYLIKTRGQQVTLSCSPISGHRSVSWYQQTPGQGLQFLFEYFSETQRNKGNFPGRFSGRQFSNSRSEMNVSTLELGDSALYLCASSLDGQTNEKLFFGSGTQLSVL.

The chain uses TRBV15 and TRBJ1-5; D is undetermined. Germline V gene lookup returns CDR1 LNHNV and CDR2 YYDKDF (reference sequence). The V and J ends lost 3 bases and 2 bases respectively, with 11 bases between them. This CDR3 is 15 amino acids long. The CDR3 loop is CATSSHRVGNQPQHF. DNA of the CDR3: TGTGCCACCAGCAGTCACCGGGTGGGCAATCAGCCCCAGCATTTT.

The chain joins TRBV20-1 to TRBJ2-7; 7 bases are shared with TRBD1. Germline V gene sequence: CDR1 DFQATT, CDR2 SNEGSKA (reference sequence). The CDR3 covers 13 residues. The J segment lost 1 base and the V segment lost 7 bases, leaving 7 bases of the junction unmatched. The CDR3 DNA follows: TGCAGTGTTTACCGGGACAGATCCTACGAGCAGTACTTC. Protein product: CSVYRDRSYEQYF.

The chain recombines TRBV30 with TRBJ2-1, with D possibly matching TRBD2 (5 bases). V gave up 3 bases and J gave up 9 bases, with 21 bases separating them. The germline V gene has CDR1 GTSNPN and CDR2 SVGIG (reference sequence). There are 15 residues in the CDR3. The CDR3, as DNA: TGTGCCTGGAGCCAGGACTCGCTGTCACGGAGTGAGCAGTTCTTC. Protein product: CAWSQDSLSRSEQFF.

The gene calls are TRBV12-3 or TRBV12-4 and TRBJ1-5; D is possibly TRBD1 (5 bases). The CDR3 has 15 residues. V was pared by 1 base and J by 2 bases, with 9 bases between. CDR3 amino acids: CASSLVGRGNQPQHF. In DNA form, the CDR3 reads TGTGCCAGCAGTTTAGTAGGCAGGGGCAATCAGCCCCAGCATTTT.

J is TRBJ1-5 and V is TRBV28; no clear D gene. The length of the CDR3 is 11 residues. The germline V gene has CDR1 MDHEN and CDR2 SYDVKM. The germline V and J ends were trimmed by 6 bases and 5 bases, with 5 bases remaining between them. CDR3 protein: CASSQHQPQHF. The CDR3 DNA reads as TGTGCCAGCAGCCAGCATCAGCCCCAGCATTTT.

The chain has TRBV14 and TRBJ1-6, with D uncertain. Deletions cut 3 bases from V and 6 bases from J, with 6 bases between. The CDR3 is 13 amino acids. CDR1 is SGHDN and CDR2 is FVKESK in the germline V gene. The DNA of the CDR3 is TGTGCCAGCAGCCAGCAACGTAATTCACCCCTCCACTTT. This codes for CASSQQRNSPLHF.

This clonotype was detected a few times. The rearrangement links TRBV12-3 or TRBV12-4 to TRBJ2-2; 7 nucleotides align to TRBD1. The CDR3 loop spans 14 amino acids. V was pared by 5 bases and J by 1 base, with 1 base of the junction left unmatched. CDR3 coding DNA: TGTGCCAGCAGTCCAGGGGGGAACACCGGGGAGCTGTTTTTT. Protein product: CASSPGGNTGELFF.

The V gene is TRBV9, the J gene TRBJ1-1; TRBD1 might be the D (5 bases). Germline V gene lookup returns CDR1 SGDLS and CDR2 YYNGEE. Trimming took 0 bases from V and 5 from J, leaving 14 bases between them. This CDR3 is 15 amino acids long. Here the CDR3 reads CASSVAWNGGTEAFF. The DNA of the CDR3 is TGTGCCAGCAGCGTAGCTTGGAACGGGGGGACTGAAGCTTTCTTT.